This T cell receptor (beta chain) was retrieved from a study of CD8 T cells in Susac syndrome (dated by TCRdb to between 2018 and 2021). About the full investigation: Repertoire sequencing was used to test whether CD8+ T cell activation and differentiation in Susac syndrome was antigen driven. General findings and caveats noted by the study authors: The study acknowledged that relatively few individuals were included in the TCR sequencing and HLA analysis.

In the case of this clonotype: The clone's antigen remains unknown. Per-base qualities were not stored, and no clone one base away is much larger.

RNA was extracted with the RNeasy kit and about 0.5 to 1 ug was reverse transcribed using random hexamers. The immunoSEQ multiplex PCR assay, covering 54 Vbeta and 13 Jbeta segments, was used to amplify TCR beta CDR3 regions. PCR amplification bias was corrected by using a synthetic template baseline for primer optimization and computational correction. In the original analysis: Only productive sequences were kept, with reads annotated to V, D and J genes according to IMGT and analyzed in immunoSEQ Analyzer. Clonality was computed as one minus Shannon entropy normalized by log2 of the number of productive unique sequences. For each patient and control, public and private clones were evaluated within the 100 most prevalent clones. A clone was defined as Susac-specific if it was absent from the healthy and MS cohorts, from some 1,100 published viral clones and from other ImmuneACCESS disease sequences. TCRdb passed the public sequencing reads through fastp at Q25 and MiXCR, retaining productive beta sequences. Rows are unified per CDR3 protein, each entry keeping the most common DNA and genes. None of the V and J calls come from the authors' own analysis; TCRdb made them. Here the sample has 150,000 to 200,000 distinct CDR3 sequences; 93% occur a single time. The ten biggest clones cover roughly 0.13% of the sample.

V loses 4 bases, J loses 4 bases, and the germline ends lie 23 bases apart. Including cysteine and phenylalanine, the CDR3 has 18 amino acids. Solely the CDR3 DNA is kept, with 54 bases framed from the first base. The germline V gene (reference sequence) supplies CDR1 LGHDT and CDR2 YNNKEL. Peripheral blood CD8+ and CD4+ T cells from healthy donors, Susac syndrome patients and multiple sclerosis patients were profiled using high-throughput TCR beta sequencing. Healthy donors were included as age- and sex-matched controls. CD8+ TEMRA cells were enriched by FACS, while bulk CD8+ and CD4+ T cells were purified by magnetic negative isolation. Blood was drawn into EDTA tubes, processed within 24 hours, and PBMCs were isolated by density gradient centrifugation. PBMCs intended for TCR sequencing were frozen in liquid nitrogen and were later thawed in a 37 degrees C water bath. Purity of sorted or isolated CD4+, CD8+ and CD8+ TEMRA cells was at least 90%.

The origin of this receptor is a human donor in good health. Sequences were obtained from CD4+ T cells from PBMCs. Recombination linked TRBV3-1 to TRBJ2-1, with TRBD2 tentatively as D gene (5 bases match). The CDR3 here reads CASSPINTRKGIYNEQFF. At the DNA level, the sequence is TGTGCCAGCAGCCCCATAAATACTAGGAAAGGGATTTACAATGAGCAGTTCTTC.